The 18 T cell receptor beta chains below were found in one sample sequenced in a study of T cells and Merkel cell carcinoma outcomes. TCRdb's table, derived via immunoSEQ multiplex PCR, lists solely in-frame clones and lacks some. The table lists 9,000 to 10,000 clones, 84% of them singletons. Sequencing was carried out using tumor tissue from Merkel cell carcinoma. The receptor set was obtained from a human donor with Merkel cell carcinoma.

The chain links TRBV7-9 to TRBJ1-1, with TRBD1 matching over 12 bases. The germline CDR1 and CDR2 sequences are SEHNR and FQNEAQ (reference sequence). The CDR3 runs 14 residues. V lost 5 bases and J lost 7; bases outside the gene matches: 5. CDR3 coding DNA: TGTGCCAGCAGCCAGGGGGACAGGGGGCATGAAGCTTTCTTT. Protein: CASSQGDRGHEAFF.

The genes are TRBV18 and TRBJ2-2, with 8 bases that match TRBD2. CDR1 is KGHSH and CDR2 is LQKENI in the germline V gene. V was pared by 3 bases and J by 4 bases, with 1 base of the junction left unmatched. This CDR3 has 14 residues. Here the CDR3 reads CASSPGLGTGELFF. The CDR3, as DNA: TGTGCCAGCTCACCGGGACTAGGCACCGGGGAGCTGTTTTTT.

The gene calls are TRBV2 and TRBJ1-1, with TRBD1 matching over 8 bases. The CDR3 extends over 15 amino acids. Germline V gene sequence: CDR1 SNHLY, CDR2 FYNNEI. The V segment lost 5 bases and the J segment 0 bases; nucleotides outside the gene matches: 5. DNA of the CDR3: TGTGCCAGCAGTCACAGGGGGAATATGAACACTGAAGCTTTCTTT. Translation: CASSHRGNMNTEAFF.

This chain uses TRBV9 with TRBJ1-4; 7 nucleotides agree with TRBD1. This CDR3 is 15 amino acids long. CDR1 and CDR2 from the germline V gene are SGDLS and YYNGEE. The J segment lost 7 bases and the V segment lost 4 bases, leaving 10 bases of the junction unmatched. In DNA form, the CDR3 reads TGTGCCAGCAGCCCACAGGGGAGGAAGGGTGAAAAACTGTTTTTT. Protein product: CASSPQGRKGEKLFF.

V is TRBV5-1 and J is TRBJ1-4, with TRBD1 matching 8 bases. The V gene end was trimmed by 5 bases and the J gene end by 0 bases; junction bases not matched to a gene: 6. The germline V gene encodes CDR1 SGHRS and CDR2 YFSETQ. This CDR3 comprises 16 residues. CDR3 sequence (DNA): TGCGCCAGCAGTCCAACCAGGGGGCCAACTAATGAAAAACTGTTTTTT. This gives the protein CASSPTRGPTNEKLFF. The full variable domain, completed using reference TRBV5-1 and TRBJ1-4, is KAGVTQTPRYLIKTRGQQVTLSCSPISGHRSVSWYQQTPGQGLQFLFEYFSETQRNKGNFPGRFSGRQFSNSRSEMNVSTLELGDSALYLCASSPTRGPTNEKLFFGSGTQLSVL.

This clone was detected once. V usage is TRBV5-1 and J usage is TRBJ1-2; weak D call: TRBD1 (6 bases). Germline V gives CDR1 SGHRS, CDR2 YFSETQ. The CDR3 loop spans 12 amino acids. The ends were cut back, 0 bases at V and 8 bases at J, with 8 bases in the middle. This CDR3 is CASSLDRDGYTF. CDR3 nucleotide sequence: TGCGCCAGCAGCTTGGACAGGGACGGCTACACCTTC.

The V call is TRBV7-8, the J call TRBJ1-2; 8 bases align to TRBD1. The CDR3 extends over 14 amino acids. V shed 2 bases and J 13 bases; nucleotides not matched to a gene: 12. Germline V lookup: CDR1 SGHVS, CDR2 FQNEAQ. The DNA for the CDR3 is TGTGCCAGCAGCTTATGGGGCCCGGCAGGGGGCGGCACCTTC. Its protein product is CASSLWGPAGGGTF.

The chain is built from TRBV7-6 and TRBJ2-1; D not resolved. This CDR3 region has 14 residues. Trimming removed 1 base from V and 5 bases from J, with 9 bases in between. Germline CDR1 reads SGHVS; CDR2 reads FNYEAQ. The CDR3 bases are TGTGCCAGCAGCTTAGGCCAGCCCCACAATGAGCAGTTCTTC. Its translation: CASSLGQPHNEQFF.

The rearrangement links TRBV15 to TRBJ2-7, with TRBD1 as a possible D gene (6 bases). Germline assignment: CDR1 LNHNV and CDR2 YYDKDF (reference sequence). Trimming stripped 0 bases from V and 2 bases from J, with 11 bases between. CDR3 length equals 15 residues. CDR3 protein: CATSRDRQAAYEQYF. CDR3 coding DNA: TGTGCCACCAGCAGAGATCGACAGGCAGCCTACGAGCAGTACTTC.

This chain uses TRBV18 with TRBJ2-3; the D is unclear. Germline CDR1 and CDR2: KGHSH and LQKENI. The CDR3 runs 15 residues. Trimming pared 3 bases from V and 0 bases from J, leaving 10 bases between. The CDR3 region is CASSPHPRSTDTQYF. CDR3 coding DNA: TGTGCCAGCTCACCCCACCCCCGAAGCACAGATACGCAGTATTTT.

This clone was recorded only once. This chain links TRBV28 with TRBJ2-2; TRBD2 might be the D (5 bases). Germline V gives CDR1 MDHEN, CDR2 SYDVKM. The CDR3 extends over 15 amino acids. Trimming took off 8 bases at V and 2 bases at J, with 15 bases between the two ends. The CDR3 region has the DNA TGTGCCAGCGGGCCGGGGTCCATTAACACCGGGGAGCTGTTTTTT. Translated: CASGPGSINTGELFF.

This clone is a singleton in its sample. The rearrangement joins TRBV18 to TRBJ2-5, with TRBD1 identical over 7 bases. Trimming removed 2 bases from V and 5 bases from J; junction bases left unmatched: 5. CDR1 KGHSH and CDR2 LQKENI come from the germline V gene. The CDR3 covers 14 residues. The CDR3 region has the DNA TGTGCCAGCTCACCAGTACAGGGGCCTGAGACCCAGTACTTC. It encodes CASSPVQGPETQYF.

The genes are TRBV5-4 and TRBJ2-5, with 7 positions matching TRBD1. Losses at the gene ends were 0 bases for V and 5 bases for J; bases not matched to a gene: 4. CDR3 size: 14 residues. Per germline, CDR1 SGHNT and CDR2 YYREEE (reference sequence). CDR3 residues: CASSLAGTVETQYF. CDR3 coding DNA: TGTGCCAGCAGCTTGGCGGGGACAGTGGAGACCCAGTACTTC.

V gene TRBV4-1 combines with J gene TRBJ2-5; D unclear. The CDR3 is 16 residues long. Germline-derived CDR1 and CDR2 are MGHRA and YSYEKL. V shed 1 base and J shed 5 bases, with 17 bases lying between them. This CDR3 reads CASSQVYERGRETQYF. The CDR3 DNA follows: TGCGCCAGCAGCCAAGTGTATGAACGTGGCAGGGAGACCCAGTACTTC.

The genes are TRBV7-2 and TRBJ1-5; D is unresolved. CDR3 length: 13 residues. CDR1 SGHTA and CDR2 FQGNSA come from the germline V gene. V lost 1 base and J 7 bases, leaving 8 bases between the germline ends. As DNA, the CDR3 is TGTGCCAGCAGCTTAGGGGGTGAGCAGCCCCAGCATTTT. Translating it yields CASSLGGEQPQHF.

This chain links TRBV10-3 with TRBJ2-7; 12 nucleotides align to TRBD1. After removal of 6 bases from V and 4 bases from J, the junction contained 4 bases not matched to a gene. This CDR3 is built from 14 residues. The germline V gene has CDR1 ENHRY and CDR2 SYGVKD. CDR3 nucleotide sequence: TGTGCCATCAGGGGGGACAGGGGGCTTTACGAGCAGTACTTC. Amino acid sequence: CAIRGDRGLYEQYF.

The rearrangement joins TRBV25-1 to TRBJ2-2; D may be TRBD2 (7 bases). Germline loops: CDR1 MGHDK, CDR2 SYGVNS. The CDR3 sequence is 15 residues long. Trimming shortened V by 3 bases and J by 3 bases, and 11 bases separated the two germline ends. The CDR3 DNA reads as TGTGCCAGCAGTGAGGGGGGGGCCTACACCGGGGAGCTGTTTTTT. Its translation is CASSEGGAYTGELFF.

This clone is a singleton in its sample. Its ends do not fully match the called genes, so a read error is possible. The chain carries TRBV6-6 and TRBJ1-4; D is possibly TRBD1 (5 bases). Germline V gene lookup returns CDR1 MNHNY and CDR2 SVGAGI (reference sequence). The CDR3 is 13 amino acids. The CDR3 sequence is CASSHAGGEKLFF. Written as DNA, the CDR3 is TGTGCCAGCAGTCACGCTGGGGGGGAAAAATTGTTTTTT.